This TCR beta chain appears in the sequencing data of a study of graft-versus-host responses after intestinal transplantation. Study results and limitations: Within allografts, high graft-versus-host to host-versus-graft clonal ratios were seen among patients with graft-donor T cell macrochimerism.

To note about this clone: Its antigen remains unknown.

The data were produced by immunoSEQ multiplex PCR, yet TCRdb's version contains in-frame clones alone and is incomplete. Among under 150,000 clones listed, approximately 92% were seen once. Sequencing used unstimulated CD4+ T cells sorted from spleen or lymph node cells, obtained before intestinal transplant. The sequence was obtained from a human donor who received an intestinal transplant.

This chain's CDR3 is CASSLKAGGPYEQYF. In nucleotides, the CDR3 is TGTGCCAGCAGTTTGAAAGCGGGAGGACCCTACGAGCAGTACTTC. The chain combines TRBV28 with TRBJ2-7, with 9 nucleotides matching TRBD2. The CDR3 is 15 residues long. Germline lookup yields CDR1 MDHEN and CDR2 SYDVKM. The V and J ends lost 3 bases and 2 bases, in that order; junction bases with no gene match: 5. Combining the CDR3 with reference TRBV28 and TRBJ2-7 gives the whole variable domain DVKVTQSSRYLVKRTGEKVFLECVQDMDHENMFWYRQDPGLGLRLIYFSYDVKMKEKGDIPEGYSVSREKKERFSLILESASTNQTSMYLCASSLKAGGPYEQYFGPGTRLTVT.